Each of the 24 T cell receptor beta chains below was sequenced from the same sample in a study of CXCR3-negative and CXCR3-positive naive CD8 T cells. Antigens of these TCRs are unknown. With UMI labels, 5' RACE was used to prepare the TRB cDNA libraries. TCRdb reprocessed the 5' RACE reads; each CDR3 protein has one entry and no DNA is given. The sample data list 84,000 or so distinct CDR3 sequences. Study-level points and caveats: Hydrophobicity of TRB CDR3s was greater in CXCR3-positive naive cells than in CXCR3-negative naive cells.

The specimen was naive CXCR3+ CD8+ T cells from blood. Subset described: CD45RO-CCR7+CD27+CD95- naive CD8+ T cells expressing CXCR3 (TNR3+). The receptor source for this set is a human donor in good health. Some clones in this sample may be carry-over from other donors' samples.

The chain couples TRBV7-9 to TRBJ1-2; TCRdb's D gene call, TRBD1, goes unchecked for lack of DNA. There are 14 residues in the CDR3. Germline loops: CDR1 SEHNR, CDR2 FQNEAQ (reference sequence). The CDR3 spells CASSLVGGNYGYTF.

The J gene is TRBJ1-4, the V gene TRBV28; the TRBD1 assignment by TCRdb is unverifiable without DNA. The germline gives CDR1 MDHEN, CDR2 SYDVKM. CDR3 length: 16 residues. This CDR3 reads CASSLTVNTTNEKLFF.

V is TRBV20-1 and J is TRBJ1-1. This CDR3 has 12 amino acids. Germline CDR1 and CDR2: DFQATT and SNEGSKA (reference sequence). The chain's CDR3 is CSARESDTEAFF.

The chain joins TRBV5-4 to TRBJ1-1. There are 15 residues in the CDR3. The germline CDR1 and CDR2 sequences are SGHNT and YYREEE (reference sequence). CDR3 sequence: CASSLIERRNTEAFF.

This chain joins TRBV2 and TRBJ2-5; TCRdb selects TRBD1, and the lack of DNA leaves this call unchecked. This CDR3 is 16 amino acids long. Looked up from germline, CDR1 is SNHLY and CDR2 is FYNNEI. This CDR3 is CASSPIDRVLSETQYF.

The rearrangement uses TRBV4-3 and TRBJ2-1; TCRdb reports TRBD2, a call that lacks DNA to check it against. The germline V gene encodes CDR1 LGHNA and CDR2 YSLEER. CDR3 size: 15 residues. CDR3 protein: CASSQTSGGFNEQFF.

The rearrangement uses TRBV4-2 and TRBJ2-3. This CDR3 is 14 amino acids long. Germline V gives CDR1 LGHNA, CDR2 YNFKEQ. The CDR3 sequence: CASSQEIPRDTQYF.

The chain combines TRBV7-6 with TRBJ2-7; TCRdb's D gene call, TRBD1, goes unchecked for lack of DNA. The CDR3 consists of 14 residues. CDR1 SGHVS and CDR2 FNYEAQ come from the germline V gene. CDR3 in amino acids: CASSARGTGYEQYF.

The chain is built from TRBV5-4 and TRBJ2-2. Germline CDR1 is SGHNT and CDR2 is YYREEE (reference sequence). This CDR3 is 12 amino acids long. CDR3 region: CASSRLPGELFF.

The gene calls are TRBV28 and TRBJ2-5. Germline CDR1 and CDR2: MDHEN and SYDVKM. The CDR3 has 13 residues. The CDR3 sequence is CASSRVGEETQYF.

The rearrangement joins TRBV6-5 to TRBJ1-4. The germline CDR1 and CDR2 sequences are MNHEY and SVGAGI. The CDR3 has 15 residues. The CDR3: CASSSELATNEKLFF.

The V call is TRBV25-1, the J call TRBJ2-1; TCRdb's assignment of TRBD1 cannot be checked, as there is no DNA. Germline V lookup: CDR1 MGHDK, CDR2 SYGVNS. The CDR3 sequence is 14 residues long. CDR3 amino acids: CASSDQGRINEQFF.

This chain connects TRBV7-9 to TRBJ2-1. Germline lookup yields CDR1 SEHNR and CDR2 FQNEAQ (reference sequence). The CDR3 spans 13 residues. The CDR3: CASSFGGLNEQFF.

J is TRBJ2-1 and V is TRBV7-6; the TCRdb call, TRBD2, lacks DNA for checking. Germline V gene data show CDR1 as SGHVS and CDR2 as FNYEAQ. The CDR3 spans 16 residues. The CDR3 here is CASSLGAVPLDNEQFF.

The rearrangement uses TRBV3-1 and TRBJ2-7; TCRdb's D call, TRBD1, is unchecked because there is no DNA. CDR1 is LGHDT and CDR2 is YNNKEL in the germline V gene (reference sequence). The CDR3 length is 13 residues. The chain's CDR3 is CASLGEGGYEQYF.

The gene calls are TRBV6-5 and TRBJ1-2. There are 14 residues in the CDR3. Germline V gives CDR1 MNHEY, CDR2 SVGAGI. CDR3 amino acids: CASSPARDNYGYTF.

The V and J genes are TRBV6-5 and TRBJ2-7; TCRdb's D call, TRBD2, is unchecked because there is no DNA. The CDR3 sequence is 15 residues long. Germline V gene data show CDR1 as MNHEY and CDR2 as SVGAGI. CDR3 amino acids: CASSYAAGLPYEQYF.

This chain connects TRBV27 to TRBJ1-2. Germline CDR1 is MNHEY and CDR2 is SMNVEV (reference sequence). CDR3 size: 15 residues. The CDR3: CARYSGISKSYGYTF.

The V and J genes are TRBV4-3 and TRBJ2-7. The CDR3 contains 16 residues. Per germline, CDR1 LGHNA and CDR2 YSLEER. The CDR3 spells CASSQATADSSYEQYF.

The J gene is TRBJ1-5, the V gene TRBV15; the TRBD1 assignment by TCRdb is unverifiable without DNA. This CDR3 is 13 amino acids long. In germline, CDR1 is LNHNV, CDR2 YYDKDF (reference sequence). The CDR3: CATSRGPGQPQHF.

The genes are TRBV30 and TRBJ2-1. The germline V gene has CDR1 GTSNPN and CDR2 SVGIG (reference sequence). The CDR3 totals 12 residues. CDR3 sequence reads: CAWTELYNEQFF.

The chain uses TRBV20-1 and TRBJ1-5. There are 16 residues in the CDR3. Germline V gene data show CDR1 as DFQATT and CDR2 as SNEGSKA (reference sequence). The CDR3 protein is CSARDKRTGPYEPQHF.

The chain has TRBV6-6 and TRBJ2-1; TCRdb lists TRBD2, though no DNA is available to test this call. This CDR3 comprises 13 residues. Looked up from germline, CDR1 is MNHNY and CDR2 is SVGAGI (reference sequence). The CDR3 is CASASGGHNEQFF.

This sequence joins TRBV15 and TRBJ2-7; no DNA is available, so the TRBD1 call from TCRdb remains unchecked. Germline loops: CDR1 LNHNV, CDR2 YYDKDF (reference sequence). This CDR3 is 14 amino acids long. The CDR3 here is CATSRPGQAYEQYF.